The 26 T cell receptor beta chains listed next were all sequenced from one sample in a study of cytotoxic CD8 clonotypes in ibrutinib-treated CLL. Measured with immunoSEQ multiplex PCR; TCRdb has only the in-frame clones, and not every one. The table records around 140,000 clones, approximately 77% of them present only once. Source: PBMCs, taken after 12 months of ibrutinib treatment. All receptors come from a human donor with chronic lymphocytic leukemia.

CDR3 in DNA: TGTGCCAGCAGCACCCCGAGTGAACGAAACTATGGCTACACCTTC. Translated: CASSTPSERNYGYTF. The V gene is TRBV7-9, the J gene TRBJ1-2; D is uncertain. Trimming cost V 5 bases and J 2 bases, with 15 bases left between them. The CDR3 totals 15 residues. CDR1 is SEHNR, CDR2 FQNEAQ, per germline (reference sequence).

The chain links TRBV7-9 to TRBJ1-2; D is undetermined. This CDR3 has 13 residues. The V end lost 2 bases, the J end lost 8 bases, and 12 bases lay between the germline ends. Germline assignment: CDR1 SEHNR and CDR2 FQNEAQ (reference sequence). The CDR3 is CASSLRSGGGYTF. CDR3 coding DNA: TGTGCCAGCAGCTTAAGGTCTGGCGGGGGCTACACCTTC.

The chain links TRBV11-2 to TRBJ2-7; D gene unclear. V shed 2 bases and J shed 2 bases, with 10 bases lying between them. The CDR3 is made up of 14 amino acids. Germline values: CDR1 SGHAT, CDR2 FQNNGV. The CDR3, as DNA: TGTGCCAGCAGCTTAAATTATGGGGCCTACGAGCAGTACTTC. Protein sequence: CASSLNYGAYEQYF.

This clone was recorded only once. This chain connects TRBV13 to TRBJ2-1; D is possibly TRBD1 or TRBD2 (7 bases each). This CDR3 is 15 amino acids long. Trimming removed 5 bases from V and 2 bases from J, with 13 bases in between. Germline-derived CDR1 and CDR2 are PRHDT and FYEKMQ (reference sequence). The DNA of the CDR3 is TGTGCCAGCAGCCGACAGGGAGGGACCTACAATGAGCAGTTCTTC. It specifies CASSRQGGTYNEQFF.

The chain has TRBV1 and TRBJ1-1. TRBV1 is given as a pseudogene. The CDR3 is made up of 13 amino acids. The CDR3 DNA follows: TGCACCAGCAGCCAACGGGGGAACACTGAAGCTTTCTTT. Translating gives CTSSQRGNTEAFF.

This chain connects TRBV6-5 to TRBJ1-6; no definite D call. The CDR3 runs 12 residues. The V gene lost 4 bases and the J gene lost 14 bases, with 12 bases spanning the gap. The germline CDR1 and CDR2 sequences are MNHEY and SVGAGI. This CDR3 reads CASSSGFLTLHF. The CDR3 DNA is TGTGCCAGCAGTTCTGGGTTCCTCACCCTCCACTTT.

The chain combines TRBV10-3 with TRBJ2-7, with 7 bases lining up with TRBD2. This CDR3 has 15 amino acids. Trimming took 3 bases from V and 0 from J; bases not matched to a gene: 5. The V gene's germline CDR1 is ENHRY and CDR2 SYGVKD. The CDR3 sequence: CAISDGTGGSYEQYF. The CDR3 nucleotides are TGTGCCATCAGTGACGGGACGGGGGGCTCCTACGAGCAGTACTTC.

The V call is TRBV7-2, the J call TRBJ2-7; D perhaps matches TRBD2 (6 bases). V lost 4 bases, J lost 4 bases, and 14 bases lay in between. In germline, CDR1 is SGHTA, CDR2 FQGNSA. This CDR3 has 14 amino acids. The CDR3 bases are TGTGCCAGCAGCTCGAGCGGGCAGGGATACGAGCAGTACTTC. It encodes CASSSSGQGYEQYF.

The chain carries TRBV18 and TRBJ1-3, with no clear D. This CDR3 has 11 residues. CDR1 is KGHSH and CDR2 is LQKENI in the germline V gene. Trimming took 8 bases from V and 8 from J, leaving 10 bases between them. The CDR3 DNA sequence: TGTGCCAGCGGCCTCGCAGACACCATATATTTT. Its translation is CASGLADTIYF. Filled out from reference TRBV18 and TRBJ1-3, the complete variable domain reads NAGVMQNPRHLVRRRGQEARLRCSPMKGHSHVYWYRQLPEEGLKFMVYLQKENIIDESGMPKERFSAEFPKEGPSILRIQQVVRGDSAAYFCASGLADTIYFGEGSWLTVV.

V gene TRBV5-1 combines with J gene TRBJ2-1, with D uncertain. The CDR3 runs to 14 residues. The germline CDR1 and CDR2 sequences are SGHRS and YFSETQ. V gave up 9 bases and J gave up 5 bases, with 18 bases separating them. The CDR3 nucleotides are TGCGCCACTAGTGGAACAGAGGTTAACAATGAGCAGTTCTTC. It codes for CATSGTEVNNEQFF.

CDR3 residues: CASMRQGGSYEQYF. The CDR3 DNA reads TGTGCCAGCATGCGACAGGGGGGTTCGTACGAGCAGTACTTC. The genes are TRBV2 and TRBJ2-7; TRBD1 agrees at 9 bases. Germline V CDR1 and CDR2: SNHLY, FYNNEI. Trimming cost V 7 bases and J 4 bases; bases outside gene matches: 8. The CDR3 totals 14 residues.

This clone has just a few counts. The chain couples TRBV18 to TRBJ1-1; 7 nucleotides align to TRBD1. The germline CDR1 and CDR2 sequences are KGHSH and LQKENI. The CDR3 loop spans 14 amino acids. V lost 3 bases to trimming and J lost 4 bases; unmatched junction nucleotides: 5. CDR3 bases: TGTGCCAGCTCACCGCCGACAGGGAGCACTGAAGCTTTCTTT. Amino acids: CASSPPTGSTEAFF.

The V gene is TRBV2, the J gene TRBJ2-1; 10 bases align to TRBD2. Looked up from germline, CDR1 is SNHLY and CDR2 is FYNNEI. J lost 9 bases, V lost 2 bases, and 7 bases had no gene match. The CDR3 runs to 15 residues. DNA of the CDR3: TGTGCCAGCAGTGAACAAGCGGGAGGGTTGACTGAGCAGTTCTTC. This translates into CASSEQAGGLTEQFF.

This chain uses TRBV13 with TRBJ2-7; 15 bases match TRBD2. The CDR3 length is 15 residues. Germline V gene data show CDR1 as PRHDT and CDR2 as FYEKMQ (reference sequence). The V segment lost 5 bases and the J segment 4 bases; nucleotides outside the gene matches: 3. The CDR3 sequence: CASSRGLAGGYEQYF. CDR3 bases: TGTGCCAGCAGCCGCGGACTAGCGGGAGGGTACGAGCAGTACTTC.

The chain employs TRBV28 and TRBJ2-6; 9 positions match TRBD1. The ends lost 6 bases at V and 1 base at J; junction bases unmatched: 7. This CDR3 spans 17 amino acids. Looked up from germline, CDR1 is MDHEN and CDR2 is SYDVKM. The CDR3 region is CASRPDRGSSGANVLTF. The CDR3 bases are TGTGCCAGCAGGCCGGACAGGGGTTCTTCTGGGGCCAACGTCCTGACTTTC.

The chain carries TRBV19 and TRBJ2-1; 8 bases are shared with TRBD2. CDR1 is LNHDA, CDR2 SQIVND, per germline (reference sequence). V trimming: 6 bases; J trimming: 6 bases; junction bases outside the gene matches: 7. The CDR3 is 14 residues long. The CDR3 sequence is CASRPAGAGNEQFF. The CDR3 DNA follows: TGTGCCAGTAGACCAGCGGGAGCGGGCAATGAGCAGTTCTTC.

The J gene is TRBJ2-5, the V gene TRBV2; D could derive from TRBD1 or TRBD2 (6 bases each). CDR3 length: 13 residues. V was cut by 8 bases and J by 5 bases, with 15 bases left in between. Germline CDR1 SNHLY, CDR2 FYNNEI. The CDR3 region has the DNA TGTGCCAGCCAGGTCGGGGGCGCGGAGACCCAGTACTTC. This codes for CASQVGGAETQYF. The whole variable domain, remainder taken from reference TRBV2 and TRBJ2-5, is EPEVTQTPSHQVTQMGQEVILRCVPISNHLYFYWYRQILGQKVEFLVSFYNNEISEKSEIFDDQFSVERPDGSNFTLKIRSTKLEDSAMYFCASQVGGAETQYFGPGTRLLVL.

The chain uses TRBV28 and TRBJ2-7, with D hard to call. V lost 2 bases and J lost 6, with 8 bases in between. Germline lookup yields CDR1 MDHEN and CDR2 SYDVKM. CDR3 length equals 12 residues. The CDR3 protein is CASSLRLGEQYF. CDR3 bases: TGTGCCAGCAGTTTACGACTCGGCGAGCAGTACTTC. Together with reference TRBV28 and TRBJ2-7, the CDR3 gives the full variable domain: DVKVTQSSRYLVKRTGEKVFLECVQDMDHENMFWYRQDPGLGLRLIYFSYDVKMKEKGDIPEGYSVSREKKERFSLILESASTNQTSMYLCASSLRLGEQYFGPGTRLTVT.

This chain uses TRBV6-4 with TRBJ1-2; perhaps TRBD1 as D (5 bases). Per the germline V gene, CDR1 is MRHNA and CDR2 is SNTAGT. Trimming stripped 0 bases from V and 7 bases from J, with 15 bases between. There are 15 residues in the CDR3. CDR3 DNA sequence: TGTGCCAGCAGTGACTCTCCGCCCAGGGTTGGTGGCTACACCTTC. Translation gives CASSDSPPRVGGYTF.

The chain links TRBV4-1 to TRBJ2-5; 16 positions agree with TRBD2. This CDR3 is built from 18 residues. V lost 0 bases, J lost 5 bases, and 6 bases stayed unmatched. CDR1 is MGHRA and CDR2 is YSYEKL in the germline V gene. The CDR3 is CASSQETPGLAGGETQYF. Here the CDR3 DNA reads TGCGCCAGCAGCCAAGAAACACCGGGACTAGCGGGAGGGGAGACCCAGTACTTC.

The chain is built from TRBV18 and TRBJ1-4, with D tentatively TRBD1 (5 bases). Germline V lookup: CDR1 KGHSH, CDR2 LQKENI. CDR3 length: 15 amino acids. Trimming took 3 bases from V and 7 from J, leaving 15 bases between them. CDR3 residues: CASSPGTGTLEKLFF. Written as DNA, the CDR3 is TGTGCCAGCTCACCGGGAACCGGGACGCTTGAAAAACTGTTTTTT.

This clone occurred once. In nucleotides, the CDR3 is TGTGCCAGCAGCCAAGAAGGGTTCACCTACGAGCAGTACTTC. Protein: CASSQEGFTYEQYF. The rearrangement links TRBV4-2 to TRBJ2-7; no reliable D call. Germline CDR1 and CDR2: LGHNA and YNFKEQ. This CDR3 contains 14 residues. The V end was cut by 0 bases, the J end by 2 bases, with 8 bases between.

This sequence joins TRBV28 and TRBJ1-1; TRBD1 might be the D (5 bases). Trimming took off 7 bases at V and 6 bases at J, with 15 bases between the two ends. Germline V lookup: CDR1 MDHEN, CDR2 SYDVKM. CDR3 length equals 13 residues. This CDR3 is CASKAPRVPEAFF. In nucleotides, the CDR3 is TGTGCCAGCAAGGCCCCCAGGGTTCCTGAAGCTTTCTTT.

The chain carries TRBV5-4 and TRBJ1-4, with no clear D. Germline-derived CDR1 and CDR2 are SGHNT and YYREEE (reference sequence). V shed 0 bases and J shed 8 bases, with 14 bases lying between them. The CDR3 is made up of 15 amino acids. CDR3: CASSLDLQTGEKLFF. The CDR3 bases are TGTGCCAGCAGCTTGGACCTACAAACGGGCGAAAAACTGTTTTTT.

The rearrangement links TRBV7-6 to TRBJ2-3; a weak D match, TRBD2 (5 bases). This CDR3 is 19 amino acids long. The V and J ends lost 5 bases and 0 bases respectively, with 24 bases between them. Germline V lookup: CDR1 SGHVS, CDR2 FNYEAQ. CDR3 DNA sequence: TGTGCCAGCAGCAAAAAAGGCCGTAGCGAGTCGCCTAGCACAGATACGCAGTATTTT. Its protein product is CASSKKGRSESPSTDTQYF. Using reference TRBV7-6 and TRBJ2-3 for the parts outside the CDR3, the full variable domain is GAGVSQSPRYKVTKRGQDVALRCDPISGHVSLYWYRQALGQGPEFLTYFNYEAQQDKSGLPNDRFSAERPEGSISTLTIQRTEQRDSAMYRCASSKKGRSESPSTDTQYFGPGTRLTVL.

V is TRBV21-1 and J is TRBJ1-2; TRBD1, the table's D call, was not compared with the DNA. TRBV21-1 is termed a pseudogene. The CDR3 loop spans 13 amino acids. The CDR3 DNA reads as TGTGCCAGCGGGACAGGGTTGGCCTATGGCTACACCTTC. This encodes CASGTGLAYGYTF.